What follows are 23 T cell receptor beta chains derived from one specimen sequenced in a study of beta chain features in type 1 diabetes. Study-wide results and caveats: All four CD4+ subsets of Type 1 diabetes patients contained TCRB CDR3s that were moderately but significantly shorter.

Sequencing targeted expressed TCRB transcripts, as all isolated RNA had been reverse transcribed. Produced via immunoSEQ multiplex PCR; TCRdb's table is partial and in-frame only. The sample contains roughly 730,000 clones, about an eighth of which appear only once. These receptors have no known antigen. The sample consisted of naive CD4+ T cells from blood. Every receptor here comes from a man aged 18 to 30 with type 1 diabetes.

This clone was seen only a few times. The chain recombines TRBV29-1 with TRBJ1-1; D gene ambiguous. Deletions cut 4 bases from V and 4 bases from J, with 10 bases between. CDR1 is SQVTM and CDR2 is ANQGSEA in the germline V gene. This CDR3 spans 12 amino acids. In DNA, the CDR3 is TGCAGCGTTGTGGTTCTGCCCACTGAAGCTTTCTTT. This translates into CSVVVLPTEAFF.

This chain joins TRBV25-1 and TRBJ1-6; D ambiguous. The CDR3 length is 13 residues. The ends were cut back, 1 base at V and 8 bases at J, with 6 bases in the middle. Germline V gene lookup returns CDR1 MGHDK and CDR2 SYGVNS. The CDR3 sequence is CASSELSDSPLHF. The CDR3 DNA follows: TGTGCCAGCAGTGAATTGAGTGATTCACCCCTCCACTTT.

The chain carries TRBV6-1 and TRBJ2-3, with 7 bases identical to TRBD2. V trimming: 6 bases; J trimming: 0 bases; junction bases outside the gene matches: 3. The CDR3 contains 14 residues. Looked up from germline, CDR1 is MNHNS and CDR2 is SASEGT. CDR3 bases: TGTGCCAGCAGCTTAGCGGGTAGCACAGATACGCAGTATTTT. As protein: CASSLAGSTDTQYF.

V and J are TRBV7-9 and TRBJ1-1; D unresolved. The V and J ends lost 2 bases and 6 bases respectively, with 10 bases between them. Per the germline V gene, CDR1 is SEHNR and CDR2 is FQNEAQ (reference sequence). The CDR3 totals 13 residues. This chain's CDR3 is CASSLSEVPEAFF. CDR3 DNA sequence: TGTGCCAGCAGCTTATCGGAGGTGCCTGAAGCTTTCTTT.

This clone turned up a few times. The CDR3 sequence: CASSHQPQHF. The CDR3 region has the DNA TGCGCCAGCAGTCATCAGCCCCAGCATTTT. J is TRBJ1-5 and V is TRBV5-1; D gene ambiguous. The length of the CDR3 is 10 residues. Per germline, CDR1 SGHRS and CDR2 YFSETQ. V was trimmed by 5 bases and J by 5 bases, leaving 2 bases between them.

This clone has more than one count but fewer than ten. The chain uses TRBV7-9 and TRBJ2-3, with D possibly TRBD2 on 6 matching bases. The length of the CDR3 is 15 residues. Germline loops: CDR1 SEHNR, CDR2 FQNEAQ (reference sequence). V lost 5 bases, J lost 3 bases, and 15 bases lay in between. CDR3 amino acids: CASSPGGIGTDTQYF. Here the CDR3 DNA reads TGTGCCAGCAGCCCGGGCGGGATAGGGACAGATACGCAGTATTTT. The full variable domain, its missing parts supplied by reference TRBV7-9 and TRBJ2-3, is DTGVSQNPRHKITKRGQNVTFRCDPISEHNRLYWYRQTLGQGPEFLTYFQNEAQLEKSRLLSDRFSAERPKGSFSTLEIQRTEQGDSAMYLCASSPGGIGTDTQYFGPGTRLTVL.

This clone was counted only a few times. The chain is built from TRBV7-8 and TRBJ1-2; maybe TRBD1 (5 bases). CDR1 SGHVS and CDR2 FQNEAQ come from the germline V gene. This CDR3 has 17 amino acids. Trimming pared 2 bases from V and 2 bases from J, leaving 18 bases between. CDR3 DNA: TGTGCCAGCAGCTTAACCTTAGTGCGGGGCGCCAACTATGGCTACACCTTC. As protein: CASSLTLVRGANYGYTF.

This chain joins TRBV9 and TRBJ2-7; D is perhaps TRBD1 (6 bases). Trimming took off 9 bases at V and 3 bases at J, with 31 bases between the two ends. Germline-derived CDR1 and CDR2 are SGDLS and YYNGEE. This CDR3 region has 18 residues. The CDR3 DNA reads TGTGCCACCATACCGGGACACCTCGATTCCCGGGGCCGCTACGAGCAGTACTTC. This encodes CATIPGHLDSRGRYEQYF.

The chain carries TRBV9 and TRBJ2-3; the D gene is possibly TRBD1 (5 bases). Trimming took 4 bases from V and 2 from J, leaving 11 bases between them. Germline V CDR1 and CDR2: SGDLS, YYNGEE. CDR3 length equals 14 residues. The CDR3 reads CASSTLTDTDTQYF. The CDR3 nucleotides are TGTGCCAGCAGCACCCTGACAGACACAGATACGCAGTATTTT.

The chain's CDR3 is CAISGSGDGNTIYF. Here the CDR3 DNA reads TGTGCCATCAGTGGATCGGGGGATGGAAACACCATATATTTT. This chain connects TRBV10-3 to TRBJ1-3; possibly TRBD1 for D (5 bases). Germline V lookup: CDR1 ENHRY, CDR2 SYGVKD. The V and J ends lost 4 bases and 3 bases respectively, with 10 bases between them. The CDR3 extends over 14 amino acids.

Comment on this clone: Other DNA sequences from this sample encode an identical CDR3 as well. V gene TRBV29-1 combines with J gene TRBJ2-5; D is unclear. CDR1 and CDR2 from the germline V gene are SQVTM and ANQGSEA. V gave up 8 bases and J gave up 5 bases, with 6 bases separating them. This CDR3 comprises 9 residues. The CDR3 sequence: CSTGETQYF. CDR3 bases: TGCAGCACCGGTGAGACCCAGTACTTC.

The chain joins TRBV18 to TRBJ2-1; possibly TRBD1 for D (5 bases). Trimming took 0 bases from V and 5 from J, leaving 17 bases between them. The CDR3 is made up of 17 amino acids. In germline, CDR1 is KGHSH, CDR2 LQKENI. CDR3 DNA: TGTGCCAGCTCACCACCAAGAAGGGGCTCTCCCAACAATGAGCAGTTCTTC. As protein: CASSPPRRGSPNNEQFF.

The chain has TRBV7-3 and TRBJ2-2; D is perhaps TRBD2 (6 bases). Germline values: CDR1 SGHTA, CDR2 FQGTGA. CDR3 size: 16 residues. V was pared by 1 base and J by 1 base, with 10 bases between. The chain's CDR3 is CASSLMEGQNTGELFF. For the CDR3, the DNA is TGTGCCAGCAGCTTAATGGAGGGGCAGAACACCGGGGAGCTGTTTTTT.

A few counts support this clone. CDR3 DNA sequence: TGCGCCAGCAGCTTATACCGGGACAGTCGAACCTATTCACCCCTCCACTTT. Its protein is CASSLYRDSRTYSPLHF. The chain couples TRBV5-1 to TRBJ1-6, with 7 bases lining up with TRBD1. Losses at the gene ends were 2 bases for V and 8 bases for J; bases not matched to a gene: 13. In germline, CDR1 is SGHRS, CDR2 YFSETQ. The CDR3 has 17 amino acids. The variable domain in full, completed from reference TRBV5-1 and TRBJ1-6, reads KAGVTQTPRYLIKTRGQQVTLSCSPISGHRSVSWYQQTPGQGLQFLFEYFSETQRNKGNFPGRFSGRQFSNSRSEMNVSTLELGDSALYLCASSLYRDSRTYSPLHFGNGTRLTVT.

This sequence joins TRBV20-1 and TRBJ2-3, with a tentative D call TRBD2 (5 bases). Germline CDR1 DFQATT, CDR2 SNEGSKA (reference sequence). V gave up 4 bases and J gave up 7 bases, with 9 bases separating them. This CDR3 region has 11 residues. The CDR3 nucleotides read TGCAGTGCTATTAGCGATTATACGCAGTATTTT. As protein: CSAISDYTQYF.

The chain employs TRBV29-1 and TRBJ1-1; the D is unclear. V was clipped by 8 bases and J by 5 bases, with 18 bases between them. The germline CDR1 and CDR2 sequences are SQVTM and ANQGSEA. The CDR3 sequence is 13 residues long. The chain's CDR3 is CSSGRRDGTEAFF. The DNA for the CDR3 is TGCAGCTCGGGCAGGCGAGATGGGACTGAAGCTTTCTTT.

Concerning this clone: In the same sample, other DNA sequences code for this CDR3. The rearrangement links TRBV27 to TRBJ2-7; D gene uncertain. This CDR3 region has 13 residues. V lost 3 bases and J lost 0, with 6 bases in between. The germline V gene encodes CDR1 MNHEY and CDR2 SMNVEV (reference sequence). Here the CDR3 reads CASSLQSSYEQYF. Here the CDR3 DNA reads TGTGCCAGCAGTTTGCAGAGCTCCTACGAGCAGTACTTC.

The rearrangement joins TRBV30 to TRBJ1-2; no definite D call. The V gene lost 0 bases and the J gene lost 1 base, with 6 bases spanning the gap. Germline CDR1 reads GTSNPN; CDR2 reads SVGIG (reference sequence). The CDR3 is 13 amino acids. The CDR3 coding sequence is TGTGCCTGGAGTGTACAACATAACTATGGCTACACCTTC. It translates to CAWSVQHNYGYTF.

J is TRBJ2-5 and V is TRBV6-5; 7 nucleotides agree with TRBD2. The CDR3 consists of 15 residues. Germline V gene lookup returns CDR1 MNHEY and CDR2 SVGAGI. The V segment lost 2 bases and the J segment 3 bases; nucleotides outside the gene matches: 6. The CDR3 DNA reads TGTGCCAGCAGTTACCAGGGAAGCGGGGAAGAGACCCAGTACTTC. It translates to CASSYQGSGEETQYF.

In its sample, this clone was seen a few times. The chain has TRBV6-5 and TRBJ1-1; D is unresolved. The CDR3 has 14 amino acids. V dropped 5 bases and J dropped 1 base, with 11 bases sitting between them. CDR1 and CDR2 from the germline V gene are MNHEY and SVGAGI. This CDR3 reads CASSQRVQNTEAFF. CDR3 nucleotides: TGTGCCAGCAGTCAACGGGTCCAGAACACTGAAGCTTTCTTT.

This clone has only a few counts. The chain joins TRBV10-3 to TRBJ2-3; TRBD2 agrees at 11 bases. CDR1 is ENHRY, CDR2 SYGVKD, per germline. The CDR3 runs 17 residues. V was clipped by 6 bases and J by 1 base; unmatched bases: 9. The chain's CDR3 is CAIRGDLAGGRTDTQYF. CDR3 DNA: TGTGCCATCAGAGGAGACCTAGCGGGGGGTCGCACAGATACGCAGTATTTT.

This chain joins TRBV7-8 and TRBJ2-5; 7 bases match TRBD2. The CDR3 has 14 amino acids. CDR1 and CDR2 from the germline V gene are SGHVS and FQNEAQ. Losses at the gene ends were 1 base for V and 3 bases for J; bases not matched to a gene: 2. CDR3 coding DNA: TGTGCCAGCAGCTTAGGGGGACTAAAAGAGACCCAGTACTTC. Protein product: CASSLGGLKETQYF.

The J gene is TRBJ2-3, the V gene TRBV6-1; possibly TRBD1 for D (6 bases). The V gene's germline CDR1 is MNHNS and CDR2 SASEGT. The length of the CDR3 is 12 residues. V lost 1 base, J lost 12 bases, and 11 bases lay in between. For the CDR3, the DNA is TGTGCCAGCAGTGAAGGGGACAAGACCCAGTATTTT. Its translation is CASSEGDKTQYF.